This is a list of T cell receptor beta chains from one sample in a study of cytomegalovirus exposure and HLA in healthy donors. This table comes from immunoSEQ multiplex PCR, and its TCRdb copy is limited to in-frame clones, with some not included. The data contain some 170,000 clones, 79% of them singletons. Sequenced sample: PBMCs. These receptors all stem from a man aged 40-49 years in good health and CMV-seronegative. Each CDR3 is given with its conserved first and last residue. D genes are given only for firm matches. The size entry is marked missing in some rows and otherwise reads once, few, many or a size class.

V gene,clone size,D gene,J gene,CDR3 DNA,CDR3 protein
TRBV30,NA,NA,TRBJ1-4,TGTGCCTGGAGTGTACGTCGGGGGGCGCTTGTCGCGGAGCCCGAAAAACTGTTTTTT,CAWSVRRGALVAEPEKLFF
TRBV18,NA,TRBD1,TRBJ2-7,TGTGCCAGCTCACCTTCGACAGGGAGCCACGAGCAGTACTTC,CASSPSTGSHEQYF
TRBV18,NA,NA,TRBJ2-2,TGTGCCAGTGGACGACTAGAGGCCGGGGAGCTGTTTTTT,CASGRLEAGELFF
TRBV28,once,NA,TRBJ2-4,TGTGCCAGCAGAAGCGGCGTAGTGAACAGTCAGTACTTC,CASRSGVVNSQYF
TRBV7-6,NA,TRBD2,TRBJ2-3,TGTGCCAGCAGCTTATTAGCGGGAGGGCTCGTTGATACGCAGTATTTT,CASSLLAGGLVDTQYF
TRBV6-6,few,NA,TRBJ1-4,TGTGCCAGCAGTTTAACAGGGTGGACTAATGAAAAACTGTTTTTT,CASSLTGWTNEKLFF
TRBV7-8,NA,NA,TRBJ2-3,TGTGCCAGCAGCTCAAAGACGGGGCGGGGTACGCAGTATTTT,CASSSKTGRGTQYF
TRBV11-1,once,NA,TRBJ2-2,TGTGCCAGCAGCCCCGAGGGGGCCGGGGAGCTGTTTTTT,CASSPEGAGELFF
TRBV5-4,once,NA,TRBJ2-1,TGTGCCAGCAGCCACTCGGACAGGCTCAGTAGCGGGAACGAGCAGTTCTTC,CASSHSDRLSSGNEQFF
TRBV4-3,NA,TRBD1,TRBJ2-7,TGCGCCAGCAGCCAGTCTAACAGGGGCTACGAGCAGTACTTC,CASSQSNRGYEQYF
TRBV28,NA,TRBD2,TRBJ2-3,TGTGCCAGCAGAGCGGGAGGCACAGATACGCAGTATTTT,CASRAGGTDTQYF
TRBV2,NA,NA,TRBJ1-2,TGTGCCAGCAGTGAACCCCGGTCGGGGGGGGCCTATGGCTACACCTTC,CASSEPRSGGAYGYTF
TRBV5-4,NA,NA,TRBJ1-2,TGTGCCAGCAGCTTGGGACAGGTTAACTATGGCTACACCTTC,CASSLGQVNYGYTF
TRBV10-3,NA,TRBD2,TRBJ2-3,TGTGCCATCAGTGCTAGCGGAGCCCCAGATACGCAGTATTTT,CAISASGAPDTQYF
TRBV6-1,NA,TRBD2,TRBJ2-3,TGTGCCAGCAGTTCTAGCGGGAGTCCGCATACGCAGTATTTT,CASSSSGSPHTQYF
TRBV7-9,once,TRBD2,TRBJ2-3,TGTGCCAGCAGCTTGGGGGACGGGGGGAGAGATACGCAGTATTTT,CASSLGDGGRDTQYF
TRBV28,NA,NA,TRBJ2-7,TGTGCCAGCAGTTTCGGCTACGAGCAGTACTTC,CASSFGYEQYF
TRBV19,NA,NA,TRBJ2-5,TGTGCCAGTAGTACAGGGCGACAAGAGACCCAGTACTTC,CASSTGRQETQYF
TRBV12-2,NA,NA,TRBJ2-2,TGTGCAAGTCGCTTAGCTCGGCTAGCGGGTACGAACACCGGGGAGCTGTTTTTT,CASRLARLAGTNTGELFF
TRBV6-5,NA,NA,TRBJ2-5,TGTGCCAGCAGTTTTACCCGTGCGGGTGAGCAGTACTTC,CASSFTRAGEQYF
TRBV29-1,NA,TRBD1,TRBJ1-1,TGCAGCGTTGGGGGACAGGGGGACACTGAAGCTTTCTTT,CSVGGQGDTEAFF
TRBV5-4,NA,NA,TRBJ2-7,TGTGCCAGCAGCTCAGCCTACGAGCAGTACTTC,CASSSAYEQYF
TRBV5-5,NA,TRBD2,TRBJ2-1,TGTGCCAGCACTCATCTAGCGGGAGAAAACAATGAGCAGTTCTTC,CASTHLAGENNEQFF
TRBV6-1,NA,NA,TRBJ2-7,TGTGCCAGCAGCCCTGCTCGTTCGGGCGAGCAGTACTTC,CASSPARSGEQYF
TRBV6-1,NA,TRBD2,TRBJ2-1,TGTGCCAGCAGTCCTAGCGGGAGCGGCTACAATGAGCAGTTCTTC,CASSPSGSGYNEQFF
TRBV7-2,few,NA,TRBJ1-2,TGTGCCAGCAGTTTACGGGCTAACTATGGCTACACCTTC,CASSLRANYGYTF
TRBV11-2,few,NA,TRBJ1-3,TGTGCCAGCAGCTTTCCCGCGGCCCGAGGCACCATATATTTT,CASSFPAARGTIYF
TRBV2,NA,TRBD2,TRBJ2-1,TGTGCCATCCTGAGCGGGAGCTCCTACAATGAGCAGTTCTTC,CAILSGSSYNEQFF
TRBV7-9,few,NA,TRBJ2-4,TGTTCCAGCAGCCGGGTGGATCACATTCAGTACTTC,CSSSRVDHIQYF
TRBV13,few,TRBD2,TRBJ2-2,TGTGCCAGCAGCTTGAGCGGGAGGGCTGGCGGGGAGCTGTTTTTT,CASSLSGRAGGELFF
TRBV7-2,NA,TRBD2,TRBJ2-7,TGTGCCAGCAGCCGGGAGGGGGGTAGCGGTACCTACGAGCAGTACTTC,CASSREGGSGTYEQYF
TRBV4-2,NA,NA,TRBJ1-2,TGTGCCAGCAGCCAAGAGGGGGGAGCCTATGGCTACACCTTC,CASSQEGGAYGYTF
TRBV11-2,NA,NA,TRBJ2-1,TGTGCCAGCAGCTTAGTATCCGTATACAATGAGCAGTTCTTC,CASSLVSVYNEQFF
TRBV4-1,once,TRBD2,TRBJ2-4,TGCGCCAGCAGCCAAGTAGCGGGAGCGGAACTTTTAGCCAAAAACATTCAGTACTTC,CASSQVAGAELLAKNIQYF
TRBV5-1,once,NA,TRBJ2-7,TGCGCCAGCAGCTTGATGGGTGGGGCTGGGCCCGTCTCCTACGAGCAGTACTTC,CASSLMGGAGPVSYEQYF
TRBV9,NA,NA,TRBJ1-1,TGTGCCAGCAGCGTAGTCCCCAGGGGTGCTTCGAACACTGAAGCTTTCTTT,CASSVVPRGASNTEAFF
TRBV6-5,NA,NA,TRBJ2-7,TGTGCCAGCAGAACTGACAGGAGCTCCTACGAGCAGTACTTC,CASRTDRSSYEQYF
TRBV5-1,NA,TRBD2,TRBJ2-2,TGCGCCAGCAGTGGGCTAGCGGGCAACACCGGGGAGCTGTTTTTT,CASSGLAGNTGELFF
TRBV5-4,NA,NA,TRBJ2-3,TGTGCCAGCAGCTTCGCACAGAATACAGATACGCAGTATTTT,CASSFAQNTDTQYF
TRBV7-5,NA,NA,TRBJ2-2,TGTGCCAGAAGCTTAAGGTTAGTAGGAGAGGACGGGGAGCTGTTTTTT,CARSLRLVGEDGELFF
TRBV11-3,NA,NA,TRBJ2-1,TGTGCCAGCAGCCAAAGTGGGCAGACCAATGAGCAGTTCTTC,CASSQSGQTNEQFF
TRBV19,NA,NA,TRBJ1-5,TGTGCCAGTAAGGGAGAGGATAATCAGCCCCAGCATTTT,CASKGEDNQPQHF
TRBV5-1,NA,TRBD2,TRBJ2-1,TGCGCCAGCAGCTTGGTGGGACTAGCAACCAATGAGCAGTTCTTC,CASSLVGLATNEQFF
TRBV27,NA,NA,TRBJ2-7,TGTGCCAGCAGTTTCCCCAGGCACGAGCAGTACTTC,CASSFPRHEQYF
TRBV5-5,few,TRBD2,TRBJ2-1,TGTGCCAGCAGCTTGGATGGGGGACTAGCGGGTAATGAGCAGTTCTTC,CASSLDGGLAGNEQFF
TRBV5-5,NA,NA,TRBJ1-4,TGTGCCAGCAGGCTCACTGCAACTAATGAAAAACTGTTTTTT,CASRLTATNEKLFF
TRBV7-2,NA,TRBD2,TRBJ2-7,TGTGCCAGCAGCCCTGGGACTAGCGGGAGAAGGGGCGAGCAGTACTTC,CASSPGTSGRRGEQYF
TRBV5-1,NA,TRBD1,TRBJ2-3,TGCGCCAGCAGCTTTGGACAGGAAGATACGCAGTATTTT,CASSFGQEDTQYF
TRBV4-3,few,NA,TRBJ1-5,TGCGCCAGCAGCCAAGAATCAGGGCGATTTAGCAATCAGCCCCAGCATTTT,CASSQESGRFSNQPQHF